The T cell receptor (beta chain) under discussion was sequenced for a study of cytomegalovirus exposure and HLA in healthy donors. Across the study: Within an early data release were around 80 million unique TCRs drawn from HLA-typed donors.

This clone was seen a single time. Antigen specificity is unknown. PCR primers comprised 60 Vbeta and 13 Jbeta primers. Profiling relied on immunoSEQ multiplex PCR, and the TCRdb table lists in-frame clones only, not all of them. Counted here are about 100,000 clones, roughly 79% occurring once; the ten biggest clones make up roughly 5.9%. V gave up 5 bases and J gave up 1 base; unmatched junction bases: 2. The CDR3 contains 13 residues. Looked up from germline, CDR1 is LNHNV and CDR2 is YYDKDF (reference sequence). General study results and limits: Analyzed later, most CMV-associated TCR beta chains appeared HLA-restricted.

The clonotype originates from a man aged 55 to 69 in good health and CMV-seropositive. The sequenced material came from PBMCs. The V call is TRBV15, the J call TRBJ2-7; 7 bases fit TRBD2. In DNA, the CDR3 is TGTGCCACCAGCGCCGGGGGGTCCTACGAGCAGTACTTC. Residues: CATSAGGSYEQYF.